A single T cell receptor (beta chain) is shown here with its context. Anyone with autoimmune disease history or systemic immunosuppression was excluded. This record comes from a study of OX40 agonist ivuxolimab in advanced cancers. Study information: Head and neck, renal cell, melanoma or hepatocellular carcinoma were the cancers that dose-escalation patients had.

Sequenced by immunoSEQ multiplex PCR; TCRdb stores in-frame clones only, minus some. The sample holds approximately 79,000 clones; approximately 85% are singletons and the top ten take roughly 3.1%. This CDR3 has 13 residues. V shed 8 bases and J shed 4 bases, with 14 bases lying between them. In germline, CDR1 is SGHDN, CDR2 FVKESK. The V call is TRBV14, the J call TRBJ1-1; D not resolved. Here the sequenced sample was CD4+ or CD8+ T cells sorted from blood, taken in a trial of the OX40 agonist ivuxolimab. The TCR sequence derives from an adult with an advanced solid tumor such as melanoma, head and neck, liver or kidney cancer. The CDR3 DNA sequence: TGTGCCAGCCAGCCCTTTCTGGGCACTGAAGCTTTCTTT. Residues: CASQPFLGTEAFF.